This T cell receptor beta chain was obtained from a study of technical replicates of blood from a handful of donors (dated by TCRdb to 2017 to 2019). Remarks on this clone: The clone's antigen remains unknown. No base quality information exists; no much larger clone differs at one position.

The library was made by the immunoSEQ multiplex PCR assay. Sourced from immuneACCESS, this table was stored by TCRdb with only in-frame sequences that have V and J called. A share of the clones is absent; for the studies checked, an unresolved V gene accounts for under half, and the remainder has no known explanation. The sample profile shows around 97,000 clones; roughly 96% of them were found once. The top ten hold 0.36% of the sample. The cysteine opens and the phenylalanine closes a CDR3 of 17 amino acids. The kept DNA is CDR3 alone, 51 bases in frame from the first base. The trim is 2 bases for V and 3 bases for J, with a gap of 20 bases between the germline ends. The germline V gene supplies CDR1 MRHNA and CDR2 SNTAGT.

The V and J genes are TRBV6-4 and TRBJ2-7; a weak D assignment points to TRBD1 (8 bases agree). The specimen was T cells isolated from PBMCs. The sequence derives from a human donor in good health. The DNA is TGTGCCAGCAGTGACACAGGGGGGGTTTTCAACTACTACGAGCAGTACTTC. Its amino acids are CASSDTGGVFNYYEQYF.